These 7 T cell receptor beta chains originate from one sample sequenced in a study of cytomegalovirus exposure and HLA in healthy donors. Using immunoSEQ multiplex PCR, the repertoire was profiled, and TCRdb retains in-frame clones only, with some absent. The repertoire holds 350,000 or so clones, with 86% as singletons. Material: PBMCs. All receptors derive from a young woman in good health and CMV-seronegative.

This clone has a single count. V gene TRBV7-2 combines with J gene TRBJ2-2; 9 bases line up with TRBD2. The CDR3 has 16 amino acids. From germline, CDR1 is SGHTA and CDR2 FQGNSA. J lost 8 bases, V lost 0 bases, and 7 bases had no gene match. The CDR3 loop reads CASSLAGLALSGELFF. DNA of the CDR3: TGTGCCAGCAGCTTAGCGGGACTAGCATTATCGGGGGAGCTGTTTTTT. The full variable domain, rest sourced from reference TRBV7-2 and TRBJ2-2, is GAGVSQSPSNKVTEKGKDVELRCDPISGHTALYWYRQSLGQGLEFLIYFQGNSAPDKSGLPSDRFSAERTGGSVSTLTIQRTQQEDSAVYLCASSLAGLALSGELFFGEGSRLTVL.

CDR3 in DNA: TGCGCCAGCAGCTTGGACGGGATGGCAGGGGCAGTTGGGGCCAACGTCCTGACTTTC. This translates into CASSLDGMAGAVGANVLTF. The chain carries TRBV5-1 and TRBJ2-6; D possibly corresponds to TRBD1 (6 bases). The length of the CDR3 is 19 residues. V lost 0 bases, J lost 3 bases, and 19 bases lay in between. Germline V gene data show CDR1 as SGHRS and CDR2 as YFSETQ.

The rearrangement joins TRBV6-1 to TRBJ1-2, with 9 bases identical to TRBD1. The CDR3 consists of 13 residues. Looked up from germline, CDR1 is MNHNS and CDR2 is SASEGT. V was pared by 7 bases and J by 8 bases, with 8 bases of the junction left unmatched. CDR3 nucleotides: TGTGCCAGCACCAGGGACAGGGTTGGGGGCTACACCTTC. Its protein product is CASTRDRVGGYTF.

The chain employs TRBV28 and TRBJ1-4; weak D call: TRBD1 (5 bases). V lost 7 bases, J lost 2 bases, and 8 bases lay in between. Germline V CDR1 and CDR2: MDHEN, SYDVKM. The CDR3 runs to 13 residues. The CDR3 DNA follows: TGTGCCAGCATGGAGGGGACTAATGAAAAACTGTTTTTT. It is translated as CASMEGTNEKLFF.

This clone was seen a single time. V gene TRBV28 combines with J gene TRBJ2-3, with 9 bases matching TRBD2. Germline CDR1 reads MDHEN; CDR2 reads SYDVKM. V lost 7 bases, J lost 2 bases, and 7 bases stayed unmatched. This CDR3 is built from 15 residues. CDR3 in amino acids: CASTPASGATDTQYF. Written as DNA, the CDR3 is TGTGCCAGCACCCCGGCTAGCGGGGCCACAGATACGCAGTATTTT.

J is TRBJ2-1 and V is TRBV5-1; 12 positions match TRBD2. This CDR3 region has 15 residues. Looked up from germline, CDR1 is SGHRS and CDR2 is YFSETQ. V shed 4 bases, J shed 10 bases, and the junction held 9 bases outside the gene matches. Written as DNA, the CDR3 is TGCGCCAGCAGCCCCCCTAGCGGGAGGGCCGGGGAGCAGTTCTTC. This sequence encodes CASSPPSGRAGEQFF.

The chain links TRBV19 to TRBJ2-1, with a possible D match to TRBD2 (5 bases). CDR1 and CDR2 (germline): LNHDA, SQIVND (reference sequence). The CDR3 length is 14 residues. Between the trimmed V and J ends, which lost 9 bases and 4 bases, there was a span of 16 bases. The CDR3 DNA reads TGTGCCAGCCGAGGGCCTAACACATACAATGAGCAGTTCTTC. It encodes CASRGPNTYNEQFF.